One and the same sample provided the 14 T cell receptor beta chains below, sequenced in a study of T cells in localized non-small cell lung cancer. Produced via immunoSEQ multiplex PCR; TCRdb's table is partial and in-frame only. The repertoire consists of over 40,000 clones, with around 80% occurring once and the leading ten covering roughly 15%. Here the sequenced sample was peripheral blood mononuclear cells, taken before any cancer treatment. The receptors come from a man aged 40-75 years with stage III lung adenocarcinoma.

The V and J genes are TRBV6-1 and TRBJ2-1; D perhaps matches TRBD2 (5 bases). CDR1 is MNHNS, CDR2 SASEGT, per germline. The CDR3 has 12 amino acids. Trimming cost V 9 bases and J 5 bases, with 11 bases left between them. This CDR3 is CARWTGNNEQFF. In nucleotides, the CDR3 is TGTGCCAGATGGACGGGGAACAATGAGCAGTTCTTC.

This clone showed up many times. The CDR3 DNA reads TGTGCCAGCAGCCAAGTCTCGGCTCGGCACTACGAGCAGTACTTC. This codes for CASSQVSARHYEQYF. The rearrangement joins TRBV14 to TRBJ2-7; D remains ambiguous. The CDR3 covers 15 residues. Germline values: CDR1 SGHDN, CDR2 FVKESK. The V end lost 1 base, the J end lost 3 bases, and 13 bases lay between the germline ends.

The V and J genes are TRBV7-9 and TRBJ2-3; D is perhaps TRBD1 (5 bases). V was shortened by 4 bases and J by 4 bases, with 12 bases between the two germline ends. Germline CDR1 is SEHNR and CDR2 is FQNEAQ (reference sequence). The CDR3 is 14 residues long. CDR3 loop: CASSSGSGSDTQYF. The CDR3 DNA reads as TGTGCCAGCAGCTCAGGGTCCGGGTCAGATACGCAGTATTTT.

The CDR3 nucleotides read TGTGCCAGCTCTGCCGGGACAGGGTACACCGGGGAGCTGTTTTTT. Amino acid sequence: CASSAGTGYTGELFF. The chain uses TRBV18 and TRBJ2-2, with TRBD1 matching 9 bases. The CDR3 has 15 residues. CDR1 and CDR2 from the germline V gene are KGHSH and LQKENI. Trimming cost V 6 bases and J 3 bases; bases outside gene matches: 5.

The chain combines TRBV7-3 with TRBJ2-7, with TRBD1 matching over 8 bases. Germline V gene lookup returns CDR1 SGHTA and CDR2 FQGTGA. The CDR3 extends over 16 amino acids. V lost 1 base and J lost 4; bases outside the gene matches: 9. CDR3 residues: CASSLSGQGASYEQYF. The DNA for the CDR3 is TGTGCCAGCAGCTTAAGTGGGCAGGGGGCATCATACGAGCAGTACTTC.

The chain joins TRBV7-9 to TRBJ2-3; D unclear. Per germline, CDR1 SEHNR and CDR2 FQNEAQ (reference sequence). Trimming removed 8 bases from V and 0 bases from J, with 12 bases in between. The CDR3 is 14 residues long. Written as DNA, the CDR3 is TGTGCCAGCCCTTTAGGGCCTAGCACAGATACGCAGTATTTT. Translating gives CASPLGPSTDTQYF.

The chain combines TRBV7-9 with TRBJ1-1, with D possibly TRBD1 on 5 matching bases. This CDR3 spans 13 amino acids. CDR1 is SEHNR and CDR2 is FQNEAQ in the germline V gene (reference sequence). V was shortened by 1 base and J by 8 bases, with 11 bases between the two germline ends. The DNA for the CDR3 is TGTGCCAGCAGCTTAGATGCAGGGATAGAAGCTTTCTTT. Its protein is CASSLDAGIEAFF.

The genes are TRBV7-3 and TRBJ2-6; possibly TRBD1 or TRBD2 for D (5 bases each). The CDR3 length is 15 residues. The V end was cut by 0 bases, the J end by 4 bases, with 7 bases between. Per the germline V gene, CDR1 is SGHTA and CDR2 is FQGTGA. In DNA, the CDR3 is TGTGCCAGCAGCTTAACCGGGGCCGGGGCCAACGTCCTGACTTTC. Its translation: CASSLTGAGANVLTF.

V gene TRBV18 combines with J gene TRBJ1-1; D ambiguous. CDR1 and CDR2 (germline): KGHSH, LQKENI. CDR3 size: 13 residues. The V end was cut by 6 bases, the J end by 1 base, with 9 bases between. CDR3: CASSPGRNTEAFF. For the CDR3, the DNA is TGTGCCAGCTCCCCAGGTCGGAACACTGAAGCTTTCTTT.

V and J are TRBV4-1 and TRBJ1-1; D is unclear. Germline V gene data show CDR1 as MGHRA and CDR2 as YSYEKL. The V gene lost 3 bases and the J gene lost 4 bases, with 6 bases spanning the gap. There are 12 residues in the CDR3. The CDR3 sequence is CASSQDFTEAFF. The CDR3 DNA follows: TGCGCCAGCAGCCAGGACTTCACTGAAGCTTTCTTT.

This chain uses TRBV15 with TRBJ2-1; no clear D. This CDR3 region has 14 residues. Germline CDR1 is LNHNV and CDR2 is YYDKDF (reference sequence). Trimming left V 0 bases short and J 12 bases short, with 15 bases between. The CDR3 sequence: CATSRDKVGSMQFF. DNA of the CDR3: TGTGCCACCAGCAGAGATAAGGTTGGGTCCATGCAGTTCTTC. Filled out from reference TRBV15 and TRBJ2-1, the complete variable domain reads DAMVIQNPRYQVTQFGKPVTLSCSQTLNHNVMYWYQQKSSQAPKLLFHYYDKDFNNEADTPDNFQSRRPNTSFCFLDIRSPGLGDTAMYLCATSRDKVGSMQFFGPGTRLTVL.

J is TRBJ2-3 and V is TRBV30; D possibly corresponds to TRBD2 (6 bases). V was clipped by 2 bases and J by 2 bases, with 14 bases between them. This CDR3 contains 15 residues. Germline values: CDR1 GTSNPN, CDR2 SVGIG (reference sequence). The CDR3 sequence: CAWSPGGAFTDTQYF. CDR3 DNA: TGTGCCTGGAGTCCTGGCGGGGCCTTCACAGATACGCAGTATTTT. Supplemented by reference TRBV30 and TRBJ2-3, the full variable domain reads SQTIHQWPATLVQPVGSPLSLECTVEGTSNPNLYWYRQAAGRGLQLLFYSVGIGQISSEVPQNLSASRPQDRQFILSSKKLLLSDSGFYLCAWSPGGAFTDTQYFGPGTRLTVL.

The chain combines TRBV5-5 with TRBJ1-2, with D perhaps matching TRBD1 (5 bases). The length of the CDR3 is 14 residues. Germline V gene sequence: CDR1 SGHKS, CDR2 YYEKEE (reference sequence). V lost 3 bases, J lost 4 bases, and 13 bases lay in between. In DNA form, the CDR3 reads TGTGCCAGCAGCTGGGGGTCAGGACTCTATGGCTACACCTTC. It yields the protein CASSWGSGLYGYTF.

The chain recombines TRBV5-1 with TRBJ2-5, with 8 bases matching TRBD2. J lost 2 bases, V lost 0 bases, and 6 bases had no gene match. This CDR3 is built from 16 residues. Germline-derived CDR1 and CDR2 are SGHRS and YFSETQ. The CDR3 DNA reads TGCGCCAGCAGCTTGGATGTAGCGGGACCACAAGAGACCCAGTACTTC. As protein: CASSLDVAGPQETQYF.